The 13 T cell receptor beta chains in this list originate from one sample, sequenced in a study of OX40 agonist ivuxolimab in advanced cancers. Using immunoSEQ multiplex PCR, the repertoire was profiled, and TCRdb retains in-frame clones only, with some absent. Found here are some 69,000 clones, approximately 89% of them singletons; the top ten hold 0.25% to 0.35%. The sample in question was CD4+ or CD8+ T cells sorted from blood, obtained in a trial of the OX40 agonist ivuxolimab. The receptors derive from an adult with an advanced solid tumor such as melanoma, head and neck, liver or kidney cancer.

V usage is TRBV28 and J usage is TRBJ1-1; D gene uncertain. The CDR3 length is 14 residues. Trimming pared 2 bases from V and 3 bases from J, leaving 10 bases between. Looked up from germline, CDR1 is MDHEN and CDR2 is SYDVKM. CDR3 sequence (DNA): TGTGCCAGCAGTTTAGACACCAGCGACACTGAAGCTTTCTTT. Protein product: CASSLDTSDTEAFF.

The chain combines TRBV18 with TRBJ1-5; no reliable D call. The germline V and J ends were trimmed by 2 bases and 4 bases, with 15 bases remaining between them. Looked up from germline, CDR1 is KGHSH and CDR2 is LQKENI. This CDR3 is built from 16 residues. For the CDR3, the DNA is TGTGCCAGCTCACCATTATCGAGCCAGTCTAATCAGCCCCAGCATTTT. As protein: CASSPLSSQSNQPQHF.

This clone is a singleton in its sample. J is TRBJ2-7 and V is TRBV6-6; D may be TRBD1 (6 bases). V lost 5 bases and J 6 bases, leaving 14 bases between the germline ends. This CDR3 is built from 13 residues. Per germline, CDR1 MNHNY and CDR2 SVGAGI (reference sequence). CDR3 residues: CASSRTPRGEQYF. The CDR3, as DNA: TGTGCCAGCAGTCGGACACCCAGGGGCGAGCAGTACTTC.

This clone was seen more than once but under ten times. The chain uses TRBV30 and TRBJ2-6; TRBD1 aligns across 8 bases. The germline V gene has CDR1 GTSNPN and CDR2 SVGIG (reference sequence). This CDR3 region has 17 residues. The J segment lost 2 bases and the V segment lost 3 bases, leaving 9 bases of the junction unmatched. CDR3: CAWSVDRGTTGANVLTF. CDR3 coding DNA: TGTGCCTGGAGCGTTGACAGGGGCACTACTGGGGCCAACGTCCTGACTTTC.

V and J are TRBV18 and TRBJ2-3, with TRBD2 matching 11 bases. The CDR3 length is 15 residues. Germline lookup yields CDR1 KGHSH and CDR2 LQKENI. The V gene end was trimmed by 4 bases and the J gene end by 3 bases; junction bases not matched to a gene: 3. The CDR3 sequence: CASSRLAGRTDTQYF. The DNA of the CDR3 is TGTGCCAGCTCACGACTAGCGGGAAGGACAGATACGCAGTATTTT.

The chain recombines TRBV18 with TRBJ2-3; perhaps TRBD2 as D (6 bases). The V gene's germline CDR1 is KGHSH and CDR2 LQKENI. The CDR3 length is 15 residues. With 3 bases removed from V and 4 bases from J, the gap between germline ends came to 14 bases. This CDR3 reads CASSPGTPLSDTQYF. For the CDR3, the DNA is TGTGCCAGCTCACCCGGGACTCCCCTTTCAGATACGCAGTATTTT.

This clone was picked up a small number of times. One end of the junction is discordant with germline, which a read error may explain. The chain combines TRBV14 with TRBJ2-7; perhaps TRBD2 as D (5 bases). This CDR3 has 12 amino acids. Germline loops: CDR1 SGHDN, CDR2 FVKESK. The CDR3, as DNA: TGTGCCAGCAGCCAAGATAACGGTAGGACTGATTTC. This translates into CASSQDNGRTDF.

The chain uses TRBV6-5 and TRBJ1-2; 8 bases align to TRBD1. The CDR3 runs to 14 residues. The germline V gene has CDR1 MNHEY and CDR2 SVGAGI. Trimming removed 4 bases from V and 6 bases from J; junction bases left unmatched: 7. CDR3 DNA: TGTGCCAGCAGTTTCCGACAGGGGAGGAATGGCTACACCTTC. This gives the protein CASSFRQGRNGYTF.

The chain couples TRBV14 to TRBJ1-4, with a possible D match to TRBD1 (5 bases). Germline V gene sequence: CDR1 SGHDN, CDR2 FVKESK. The V gene lost 4 bases and the J gene lost 7 bases, with 13 bases spanning the gap. The CDR3 is 14 residues long. The CDR3 region has the DNA TGTGCCAGCAGCCCTATGGGACCGAGTGAAAAACTGTTTTTT. Translation: CASSPMGPSEKLFF.

A few counts support this clone. This chain links TRBV27 with TRBJ1-6; 9 bases are a match to TRBD1. CDR3 length: 14 residues. The V and J ends lost 6 bases and 7 bases, in that order; junction bases with no gene match: 4. CDR1 and CDR2 from the germline V gene are MNHEY and SMNVEV (reference sequence). Here the CDR3 reads CASRGQGLNSPLHF. For the CDR3, the DNA is TGTGCCAGCAGAGGACAGGGGCTAAATTCACCCCTCCACTTT.

The genes are TRBV19 and TRBJ2-1; TRBD1 or TRBD2 may be the D gene (5 bases each). The CDR3 runs to 17 residues. CDR1 and CDR2 from the germline V gene are LNHDA and SQIVND (reference sequence). Trimming shortened V by 5 bases and J by 5 bases, and 22 bases separated the two germline ends. This CDR3 is CASSSGGRGTGDNEQFF. As DNA, the CDR3 is TGTGCCAGTAGTTCCGGAGGCCGGGGCACGGGCGACAATGAGCAGTTCTTC.

V is TRBV18 and J is TRBJ2-7, with D unresolved. V was clipped by 1 base and J by 6 bases, with 10 bases between them. The germline V gene has CDR1 KGHSH and CDR2 LQKENI. The CDR3 covers 13 residues. CDR3: CASSPLSGGEQYF. CDR3 nucleotide sequence: TGTGCCAGCTCACCACTTTCAGGCGGCGAGCAGTACTTC.

This chain joins TRBV28 and TRBJ1-2; D might be TRBD1 (6 bases). V was shortened by 6 bases and J by 4 bases, with 15 bases between the two germline ends. The CDR3 runs to 14 residues. CDR1 and CDR2 from the germline V gene are MDHEN and SYDVKM. The CDR3 DNA reads as TGTGCCAGCAGGAACGGACAGATCTTCTATGGCTACACCTTC. Translated: CASRNGQIFYGYTF.